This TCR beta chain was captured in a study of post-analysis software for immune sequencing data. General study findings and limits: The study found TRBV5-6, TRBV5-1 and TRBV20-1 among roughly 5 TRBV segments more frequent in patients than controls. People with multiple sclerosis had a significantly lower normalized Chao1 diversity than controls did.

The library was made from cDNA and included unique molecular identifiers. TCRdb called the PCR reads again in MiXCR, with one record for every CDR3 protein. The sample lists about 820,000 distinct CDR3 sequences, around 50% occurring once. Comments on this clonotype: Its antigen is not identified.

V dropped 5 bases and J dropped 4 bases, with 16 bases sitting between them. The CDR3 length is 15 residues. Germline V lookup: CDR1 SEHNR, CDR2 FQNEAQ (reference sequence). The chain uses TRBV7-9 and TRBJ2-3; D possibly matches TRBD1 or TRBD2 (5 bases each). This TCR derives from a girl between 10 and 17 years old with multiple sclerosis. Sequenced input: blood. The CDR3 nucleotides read TGTGCCAGCAGCCCCGTCTTGAGAGGGGCAGATACGCAGTATTTT. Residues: CASSPVLRGADTQYF.